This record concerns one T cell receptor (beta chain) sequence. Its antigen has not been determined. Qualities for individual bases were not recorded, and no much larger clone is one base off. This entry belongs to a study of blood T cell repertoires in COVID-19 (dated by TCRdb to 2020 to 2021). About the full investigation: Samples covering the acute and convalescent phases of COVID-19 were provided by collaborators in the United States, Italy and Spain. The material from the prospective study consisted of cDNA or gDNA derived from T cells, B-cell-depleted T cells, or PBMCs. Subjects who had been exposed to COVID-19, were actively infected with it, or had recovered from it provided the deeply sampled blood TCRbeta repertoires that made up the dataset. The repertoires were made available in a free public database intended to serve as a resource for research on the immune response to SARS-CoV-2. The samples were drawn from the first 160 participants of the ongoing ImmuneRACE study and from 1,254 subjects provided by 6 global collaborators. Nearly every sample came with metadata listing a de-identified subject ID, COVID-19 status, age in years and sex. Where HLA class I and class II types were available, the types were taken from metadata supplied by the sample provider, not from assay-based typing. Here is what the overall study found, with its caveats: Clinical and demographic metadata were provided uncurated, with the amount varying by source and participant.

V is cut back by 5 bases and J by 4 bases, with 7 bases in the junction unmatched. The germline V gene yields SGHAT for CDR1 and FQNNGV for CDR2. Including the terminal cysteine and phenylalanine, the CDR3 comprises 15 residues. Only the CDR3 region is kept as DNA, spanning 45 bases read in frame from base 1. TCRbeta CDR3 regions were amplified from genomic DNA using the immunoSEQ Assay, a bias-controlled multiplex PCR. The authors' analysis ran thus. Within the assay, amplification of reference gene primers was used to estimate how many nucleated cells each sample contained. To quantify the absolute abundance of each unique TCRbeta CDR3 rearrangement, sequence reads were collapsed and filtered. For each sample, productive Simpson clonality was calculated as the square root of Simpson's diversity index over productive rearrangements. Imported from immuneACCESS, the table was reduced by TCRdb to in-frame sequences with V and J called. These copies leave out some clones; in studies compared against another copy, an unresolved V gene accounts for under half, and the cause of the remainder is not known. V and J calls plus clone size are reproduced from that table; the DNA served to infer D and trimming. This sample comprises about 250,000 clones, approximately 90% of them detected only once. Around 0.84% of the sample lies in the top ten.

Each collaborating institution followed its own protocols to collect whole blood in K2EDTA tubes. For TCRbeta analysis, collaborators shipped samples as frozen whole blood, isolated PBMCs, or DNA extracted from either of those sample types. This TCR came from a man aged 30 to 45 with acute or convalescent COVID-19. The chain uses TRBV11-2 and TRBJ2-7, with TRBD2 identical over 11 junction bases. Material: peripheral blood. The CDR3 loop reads CASSPASGRFYEQYF. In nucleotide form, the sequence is TGTGCCAGCAGCCCTGCTAGCGGGAGGTTTTACGAGCAGTACTTC.